This record looks at one T cell receptor (beta chain) sequence and its context. In its sample, this clone was seen once. No antigen is known for it. The input lacks base qualities; no much larger clone sits a single base away. The data derive from a study of long-term antiretroviral therapy in people with HIV (dated by TCRdb to between 2021 and 2023). About the study as a whole: The earliest samples were collected roughly a decade before the 2015 WHO recommendation for immediate ART, at a time when ART was usually postponed until CD4 counts fell. A retrospective serial study tested whether changes in peripheral blood TRB repertoire composition and diversity were associated with ART initiation and durable HIV suppression. The cohort contributed about 200 cryopreserved PBMC samples from 30 to 35 adults with confirmed HIV infection, collected serially over a mean of approximately 6 years (range 1-12). Of the 25 to 30 participants with HIV, approximately ten were female. No cross-contamination during QIAcube processing was seen in test extractions of a monoclonal T-cell line run alongside 33 polyclonal samples. On the study overall, not on this receptor specifically: HIV repertoires had narrower CDR3 length ranges than controls, and the network structure suggested an antigen-experienced repertoire that shifted only slightly toward naive after ART. Expanded TRB clones identified before ART initiation dominated the repertoire at all time points, although this dominance fluctuated and declined in many PLHIV after ART. Inferences about post-ART repertoire changes are limited because no data were available on ART adherence, viral resistance or therapy changes. Since PBMC availability was limited, sequencing covered only the TCR beta chain, with no alpha chain pairing. ART initiation was associated with a significant increase in TRB diversity, but diversity stayed significantly below transplant donor controls even after long-term ART. Because pre-ART samples had limited cell numbers, unsorted PBMC were profiled rather than sorted CD4+ and CD8+ T cells. Samples dated from about 2004 to 2018, and the ART regimens used may be less effective than current ones.

The CDR3 starts with the cysteine, ends with the phenylalanine, and has 16 residues. Solely the CDR3 DNA is kept, with 48 bases framed from the first base. Taken from the germline V gene, the CDR1 and CDR2 loops are SGDLS and YYNGEE. Trimming removed 2 bases from V and 0 bases from J; the gene matches leave 4 bases unexplained. The immunoSEQ hsTCRB v3.0 assay was used at survey level resolution to sequence the TRB variable region. TRB sequencing targeted a depth of about 40,000-55,000 T-cell genomes per sample. TRB libraries were pooled and sequenced on an Illumina MiSeq using a v3 150-cycle kit. Per the authors' processing: Analysis of repertoires was carried out in R inside a reproducible Nextflow workflow spanning QC, data transformation and analysis. LymphoSeq2, an R package for AIRR-Seq data exploration, was used to implement custom analyses. After excluding a handful of samples that yielded fewer than 5000 total TRB sequences, some 180 HIV repertoires remained for analysis. Among the 170 to 200 HIV repertoires that were kept, roughly 58 were collected before ART initiation and more than 120 were collected after ART initiation. Each repertoire was downsampled to 5000 TRB nucleotide sequences, and summary statistics were averaged across 100 downsampling iterations. The analysis kept only TRB sequences whose CDR3 regions were at least seven amino acids long. Two measures captured diversity: a Shannon entropy-derived clonality score and the Gini coefficient. In the repertoire networks, any two of the top 5000 CDR3 amino acid sequences were linked whenever the two sequences differed by an edit distance of one. Antigen specificity groups and MHC restriction were predicted for TRB CDR3 amino acid sequences with GLIPH2. To flag known associations with CMV, EBV, HIV or tissue antigens, CDR3 amino acid sequences were compared against VDJdb and McPAS-TCR. Pre-ART, post-ART and control groups were compared with Wilcoxon signed-rank tests and Holm-Bonferroni correction. Entries here come from immuneACCESS through TCRdb and include only in-frame sequences with V and J called. Some clones fail to appear in such tables; in the studies checked, an unresolved V gene covers under half of the shortfall, and the cause of the remainder is unknown. V, J and clone size are taken as reported in that table, and D and trimming were inferred from the DNA itself. The sample records around 30,000 clones, less than 85% of which are singletons. The top ten clones comprise roughly 9% of the sample.

Participants were included only if at least one PBMC sample before ART initiation and at least two post-ART samples were available. All participants with HIV were treated in the United States of America. Cryopreserved samples of about 0.9-11 million PBMC were thawed and washed before DNA extraction. At the time of the earliest PBMC sample for each participant with HIV, ages ranged from 23 to 54 years. Each participant contributed PBMC samples from 1-4 timepoints before ART initiation and 2-8 timepoints after ART initiation, with a median of 7 samples. Serial HIV viral load, CD4+ T-cell count, ART history and demographic data were obtained for every participant. Genomic DNA was extracted from unsorted PBMC with a Qiagen kit on a QIAcube, processed in batches of 12 samples.

The sequence joins TRBV9 to TRBJ2-2, with TRBD1 identical over 7 junction bases. The sample was unsorted PBMCs, taken 2.3 years after starting antiretroviral therapy. The receptor was isolated from a man in his forties or fifties with HIV. The nucleotide sequence reads as follows: TGTGCCAGCAGCGTCCCCGGGACAGCGAACACCGGGGAGCTGTTTTTT. Its amino acids are CASSVPGTANTGELFF.